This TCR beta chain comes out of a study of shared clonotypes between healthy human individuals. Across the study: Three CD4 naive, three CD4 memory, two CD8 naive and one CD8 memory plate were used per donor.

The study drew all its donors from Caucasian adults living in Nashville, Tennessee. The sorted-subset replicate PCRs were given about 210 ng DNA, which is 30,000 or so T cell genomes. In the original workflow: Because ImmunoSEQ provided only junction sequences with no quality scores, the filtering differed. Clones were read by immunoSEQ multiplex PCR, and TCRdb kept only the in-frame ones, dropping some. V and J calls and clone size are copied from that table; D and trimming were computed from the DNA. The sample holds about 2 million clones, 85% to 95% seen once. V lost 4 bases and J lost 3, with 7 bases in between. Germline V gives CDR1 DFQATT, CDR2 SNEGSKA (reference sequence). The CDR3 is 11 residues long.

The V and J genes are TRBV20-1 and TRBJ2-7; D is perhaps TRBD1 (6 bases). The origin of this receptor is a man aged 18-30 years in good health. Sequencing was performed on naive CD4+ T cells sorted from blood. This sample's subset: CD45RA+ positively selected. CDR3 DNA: TGCAGTGCTAACAGGGTCTACGAGCAGTACTTC. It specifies CSANRVYEQYF.